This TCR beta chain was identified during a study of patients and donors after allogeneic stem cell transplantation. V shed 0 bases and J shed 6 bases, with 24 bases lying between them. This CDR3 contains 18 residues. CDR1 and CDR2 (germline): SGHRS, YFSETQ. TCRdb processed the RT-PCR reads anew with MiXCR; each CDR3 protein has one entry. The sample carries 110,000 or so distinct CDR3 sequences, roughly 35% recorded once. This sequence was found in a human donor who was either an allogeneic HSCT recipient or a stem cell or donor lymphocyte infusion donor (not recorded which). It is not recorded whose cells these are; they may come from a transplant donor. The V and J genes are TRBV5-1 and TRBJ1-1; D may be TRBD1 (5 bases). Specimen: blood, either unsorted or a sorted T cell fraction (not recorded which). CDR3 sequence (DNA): TGCGCCAGCAGCTTGGCCGGGGGGATGTTTTACCTGCCGCCTGAAGCTTTCTTT. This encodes CASSLAGGMFYLPPEAFF.